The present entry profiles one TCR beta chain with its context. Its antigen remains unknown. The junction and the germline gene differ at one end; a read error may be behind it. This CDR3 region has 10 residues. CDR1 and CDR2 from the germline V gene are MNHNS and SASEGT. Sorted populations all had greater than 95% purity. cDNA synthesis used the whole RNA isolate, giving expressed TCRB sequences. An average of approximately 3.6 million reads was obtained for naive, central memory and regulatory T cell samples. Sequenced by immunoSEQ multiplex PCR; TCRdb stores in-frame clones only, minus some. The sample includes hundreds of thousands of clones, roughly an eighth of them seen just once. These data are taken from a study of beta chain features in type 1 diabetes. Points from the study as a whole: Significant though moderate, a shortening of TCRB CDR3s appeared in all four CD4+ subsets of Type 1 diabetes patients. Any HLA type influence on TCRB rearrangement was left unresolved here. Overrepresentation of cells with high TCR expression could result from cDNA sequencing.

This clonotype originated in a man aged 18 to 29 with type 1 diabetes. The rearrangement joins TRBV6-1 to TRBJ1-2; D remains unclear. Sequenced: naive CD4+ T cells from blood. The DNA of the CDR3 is TGTGCCAGCAGTGAATGGGAATCTCACTTC. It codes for CASSEWESHF.